This TCR beta chain was recorded in a study of OX40 agonist ivuxolimab in advanced cancers. Study as a whole: Every 2 weeks, ivuxolimab was infused into the patients intravenously at between 0.01 and 10 mg/kg. There were three patients with partial responses, one having hepatocellular carcinoma and two cutaneous melanoma.

Assay used: immunoSEQ multiplex PCR; TCRdb lists only in-frame clones, some missing. The top ten hold around 25% of the sample, which has approximately 35,000 clones, about 80% seen once. The sampling schedule covered blood at baseline, cycle 4 day 1, and cycle 7 day 1. This CDR3 region has 13 residues. Between the trimmed V and J ends, which lost 8 bases and 3 bases, there was a span of 13 bases. The germline V gene has CDR1 MNHEY and CDR2 SMNVEV (reference sequence). This sequence originates from an adult with an advanced solid tumor such as melanoma, head and neck, liver or kidney cancer. Sequences were derived from CD4+ or CD8+ T cells sorted from blood, sampled in a trial of the OX40 agonist ivuxolimab. This chain joins TRBV27 and TRBJ1-2; maybe TRBD1 (5 bases). The CDR3 loop is CASRGSEYYGYTF. The CDR3 DNA sequence: TGTGCCAGCCGGGGGTCGGAGTACTATGGCTACACCTTC.